One T cell receptor (beta chain) is described in this entry. Its antigen has not been determined. No base quality information exists; no much larger clone differs at one position. TCRbeta CDR3 regions were amplified from genomic DNA by means of the immunoSEQ Assay, a bias-controlled multiplex PCR. Concerning the study's data processing: Nucleated cell counts per sample were estimated from amplification of reference gene primers within the assay. Sequence reads were collapsed and filtered to measure the absolute abundance of every unique TCRbeta CDR3 rearrangement. For each sample, productive Simpson clonality was calculated as the square root of Simpson's diversity index over productive rearrangements. TCRdb took this table from immuneACCESS and kept in-frame rearrangements with V and J called. Such tables lack part of the clones; where checked against another copy, unresolved V genes explain under half of the gap, and the rest is unexplained. That table is the source of V, J and clone size, and D and trimming were worked out from the DNA. Across this sample there are some 670,000 clones, with just under 90% seen only once. Under 0.3% of the sample comes from the top ten.

Taken from the germline V gene (reference sequence), the CDR1 and CDR2 loops are DFQATT and SNEGSKA. Spanning cysteine to phenylalanine, the CDR3 consists of 16 amino acids. The kept DNA is CDR3 alone, 48 bases in frame from the first base. V drops 3 bases and J drops 0 bases, leaving 15 bases in between. Collaborating institutions collected whole blood in K2EDTA tubes following their own protocols. For TCRbeta analysis, collaborator samples were shipped as frozen whole blood, as isolated PBMCs, or as DNA extracted from either sample type. The data are from a study of blood T cell repertoires in COVID-19 (TCRdb year 2020). Regarding the research as a whole: Samples from collaborators originated in the United States, Italy and Spain and spanned both the acute and convalescent phases of COVID-19. The material from the prospective study consisted of cDNA or gDNA derived from T cells, B-cell-depleted T cells, or PBMCs. Subjects who had been exposed to COVID-19, were actively infected with it, or had recovered from it provided the deeply sampled blood TCRbeta repertoires that made up the dataset. A freely available public database, intended as a resource for researchers studying the immune response to SARS-CoV-2, is where the repertoires were released. Samples came from the ongoing ImmuneRACE study (first 160 participants) plus 1,254 subjects from 6 global collaborators. The sample metadata nearly always contained a de-identified subject ID, COVID-19 status, age in years and sex. Where available, HLA class I and class II types were obtained from metadata supplied by the sample provider rather than from assay-based typing.

Results and caveats for the whole study, not just this receptor: Clinical and demographic metadata were provided uncurated, with the amount varying by source and participant.

This sequence originates from a woman aged 18-35 years with acute or convalescent COVID-19. The receptor chain draws on TRBV20-1 and TRBJ2-1; confidence is insufficient to name the D gene. Specimen: peripheral blood. The nucleotide sequence is given as TGCAGTGCTAGTTCCCCACTTGAAAGCTCCTACAATGAGCAGTTCTTC. Its protein reads: CSASSPLESSYNEQFF.